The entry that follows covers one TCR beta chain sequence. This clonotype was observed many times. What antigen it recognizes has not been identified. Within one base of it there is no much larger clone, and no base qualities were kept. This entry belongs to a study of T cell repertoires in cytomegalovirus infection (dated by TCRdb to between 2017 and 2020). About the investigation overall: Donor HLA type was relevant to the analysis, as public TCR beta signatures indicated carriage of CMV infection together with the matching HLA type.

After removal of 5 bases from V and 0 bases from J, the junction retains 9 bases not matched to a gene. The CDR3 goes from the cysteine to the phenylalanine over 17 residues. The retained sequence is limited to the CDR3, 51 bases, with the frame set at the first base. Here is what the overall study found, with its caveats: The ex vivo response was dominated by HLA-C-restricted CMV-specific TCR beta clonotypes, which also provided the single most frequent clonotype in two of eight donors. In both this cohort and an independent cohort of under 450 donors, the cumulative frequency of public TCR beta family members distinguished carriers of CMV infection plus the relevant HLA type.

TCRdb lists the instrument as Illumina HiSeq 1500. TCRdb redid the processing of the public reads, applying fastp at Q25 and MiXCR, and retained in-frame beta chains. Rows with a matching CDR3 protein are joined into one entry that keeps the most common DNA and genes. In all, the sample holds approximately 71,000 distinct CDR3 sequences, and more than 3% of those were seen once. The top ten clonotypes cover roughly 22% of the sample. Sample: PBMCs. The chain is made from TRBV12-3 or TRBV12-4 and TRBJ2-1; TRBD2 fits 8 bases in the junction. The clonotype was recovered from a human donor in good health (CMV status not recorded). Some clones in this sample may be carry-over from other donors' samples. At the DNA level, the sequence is TGTGCCAGCAGTAAATCTCGGGGGGGGCTCTCCTACAATGAGCAGTTCTTC. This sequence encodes CASSKSRGGLSYNEQFF.